Here is one T cell receptor beta chain with its context. Antigen unknown. Fresh peripheral blood, under 13 ml, was the source of the PBMCs. The sample is drawn from a study of T cells in Graves' hyperthyroidism and ophthalmopathy. RNA transcripts yielded amplified TCR beta CDR3 regions. Using the HTBI primer set, a first-round RT-PCR was run on the TCR CDR3. In TCRdb, the multiplex PCR reads were re-called with MiXCR into one record per CDR3 protein. This table holds roughly 510,000 distinct CDR3 sequences, less than 25% found once. The CDR3 loop spans 14 amino acids. The germline CDR1 and CDR2 sequences are MDHEN and SYDVKM. With 8 bases removed from V and 1 base from J, the gap between germline ends came to 14 bases. Notes on the study in general: The authors' 13 V-J model separated ophthalmopathy from stable hyperthyroidism. Blood held most thyroid clonotypes expanded above 0.001 frequency.

Input material: blood. This clonotype was sampled from a man between 18 and 29 years old with Graves' hyperthyroidism. The chain is built from TRBV28 and TRBJ1-2; D might be TRBD1 (5 bases). The CDR3: CASGRADLNYGYTF. CDR3 nucleotide sequence: TGTGCCAGCGGCAGGGCCGATCTTAACTATGGCTACACCTTC.